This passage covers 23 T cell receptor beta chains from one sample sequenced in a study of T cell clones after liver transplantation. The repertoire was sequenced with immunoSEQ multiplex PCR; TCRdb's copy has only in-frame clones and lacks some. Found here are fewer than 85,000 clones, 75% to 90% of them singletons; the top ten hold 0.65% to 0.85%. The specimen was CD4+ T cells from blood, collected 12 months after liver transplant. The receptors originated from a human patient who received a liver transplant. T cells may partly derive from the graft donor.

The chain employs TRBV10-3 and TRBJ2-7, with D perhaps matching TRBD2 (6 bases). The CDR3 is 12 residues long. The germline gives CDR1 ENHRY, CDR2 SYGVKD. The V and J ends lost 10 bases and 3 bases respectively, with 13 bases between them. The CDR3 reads CATGVTGYEQYF. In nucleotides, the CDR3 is TGTGCCACGGGGGTAACAGGCTACGAGCAGTACTTC.

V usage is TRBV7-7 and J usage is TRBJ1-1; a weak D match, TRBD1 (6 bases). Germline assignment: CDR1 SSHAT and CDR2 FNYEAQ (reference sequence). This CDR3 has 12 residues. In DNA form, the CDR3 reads TGTGCTGGAGGGGGACGGGGGACTGAAGCTTTCTTT. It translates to CAGGGRGTEAFF.

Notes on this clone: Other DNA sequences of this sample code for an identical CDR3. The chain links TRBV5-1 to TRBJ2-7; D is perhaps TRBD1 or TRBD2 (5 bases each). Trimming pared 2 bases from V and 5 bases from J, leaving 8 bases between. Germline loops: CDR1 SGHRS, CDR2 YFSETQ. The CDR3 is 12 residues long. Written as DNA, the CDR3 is TGCGCCAGCAGCTTTCAGGGAGACGAGCAGTACTTC. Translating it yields CASSFQGDEQYF.

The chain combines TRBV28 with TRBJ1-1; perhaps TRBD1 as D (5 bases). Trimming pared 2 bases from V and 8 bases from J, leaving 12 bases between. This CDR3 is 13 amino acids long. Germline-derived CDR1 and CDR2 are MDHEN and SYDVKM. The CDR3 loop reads CASSLMAGPEAFF. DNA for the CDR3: TGTGCCAGCAGTTTAATGGCGGGACCAGAAGCTTTCTTT.

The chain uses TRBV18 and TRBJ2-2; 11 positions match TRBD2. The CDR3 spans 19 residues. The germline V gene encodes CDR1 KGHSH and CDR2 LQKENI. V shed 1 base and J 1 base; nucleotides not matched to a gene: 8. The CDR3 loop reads CASSPLALAGGRNTGELFF. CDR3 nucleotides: TGTGCCAGCTCACCACTGGCGCTAGCGGGAGGTCGGAACACCGGGGAGCTGTTTTTT.

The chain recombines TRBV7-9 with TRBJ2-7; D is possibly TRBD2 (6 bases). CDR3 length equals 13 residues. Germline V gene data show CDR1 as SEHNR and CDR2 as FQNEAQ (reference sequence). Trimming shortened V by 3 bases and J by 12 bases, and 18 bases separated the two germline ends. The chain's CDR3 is CASSFYAPGLTYF. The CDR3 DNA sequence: TGTGCCAGCAGCTTCTACGCCCCGGGACTGACGTACTTC.

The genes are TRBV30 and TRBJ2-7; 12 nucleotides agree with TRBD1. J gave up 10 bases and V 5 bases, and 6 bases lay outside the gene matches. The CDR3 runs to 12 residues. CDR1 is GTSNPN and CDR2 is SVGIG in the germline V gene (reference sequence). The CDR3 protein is CAWAGTGGAQYF. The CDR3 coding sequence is TGTGCCTGGGCCGGGACAGGGGGCGCTCAGTACTTC.

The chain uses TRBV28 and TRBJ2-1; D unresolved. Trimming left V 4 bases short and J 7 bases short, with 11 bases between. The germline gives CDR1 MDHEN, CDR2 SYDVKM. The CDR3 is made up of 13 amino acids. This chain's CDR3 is CASSYPLLNEQFF. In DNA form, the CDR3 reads TGTGCCAGCAGTTACCCTCTCCTTAATGAGCAGTTCTTC. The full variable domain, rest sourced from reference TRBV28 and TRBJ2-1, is DVKVTQSSRYLVKRTGEKVFLECVQDMDHENMFWYRQDPGLGLRLIYFSYDVKMKEKGDIPEGYSVSREKKERFSLILESASTNQTSMYLCASSYPLLNEQFFGPGTRLTVL.

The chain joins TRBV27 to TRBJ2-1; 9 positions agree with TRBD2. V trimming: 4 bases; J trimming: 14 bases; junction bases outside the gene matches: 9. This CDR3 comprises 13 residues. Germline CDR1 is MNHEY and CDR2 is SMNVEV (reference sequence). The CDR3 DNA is TGTGCCAGCAGTTGGGGCGCTAGCGGGATTGAGTTCTTC. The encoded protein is CASSWGASGIEFF.

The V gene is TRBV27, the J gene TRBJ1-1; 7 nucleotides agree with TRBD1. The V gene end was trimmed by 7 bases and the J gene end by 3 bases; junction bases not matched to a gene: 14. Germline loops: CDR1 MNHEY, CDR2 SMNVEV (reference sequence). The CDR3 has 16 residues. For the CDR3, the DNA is TGTGCCAGCACCCCGGGGAGGGGGCTAATGGACACTGAAGCTTTCTTT. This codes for CASTPGRGLMDTEAFF.

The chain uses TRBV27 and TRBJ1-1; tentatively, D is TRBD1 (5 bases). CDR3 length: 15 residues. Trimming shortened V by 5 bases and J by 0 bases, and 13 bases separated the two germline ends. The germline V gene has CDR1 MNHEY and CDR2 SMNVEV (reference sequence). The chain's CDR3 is CASSPGTVVNTEAFF. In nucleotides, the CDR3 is TGTGCCAGCAGTCCCGGGACTGTGGTGAACACTGAAGCTTTCTTT.

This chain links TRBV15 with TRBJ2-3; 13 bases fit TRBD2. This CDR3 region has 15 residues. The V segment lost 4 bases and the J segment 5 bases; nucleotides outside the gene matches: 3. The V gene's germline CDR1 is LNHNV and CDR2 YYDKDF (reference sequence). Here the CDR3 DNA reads TGTGCCACCAGCACAAGACTAGCGGGGGGAGATACGCAGTATTTT. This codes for CATSTRLAGGDTQYF.

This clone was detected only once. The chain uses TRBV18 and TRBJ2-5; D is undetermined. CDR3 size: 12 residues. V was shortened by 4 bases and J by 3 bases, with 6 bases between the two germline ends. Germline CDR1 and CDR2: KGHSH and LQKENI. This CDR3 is CASSLPEETQYF. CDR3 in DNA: TGTGCCAGCTCACTTCCAGAAGAGACCCAGTACTTC.

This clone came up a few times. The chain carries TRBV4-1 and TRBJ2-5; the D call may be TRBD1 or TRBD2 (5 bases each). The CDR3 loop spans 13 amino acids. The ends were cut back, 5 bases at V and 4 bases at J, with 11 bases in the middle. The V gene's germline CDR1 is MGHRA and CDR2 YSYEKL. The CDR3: CASSGQGAETQYF. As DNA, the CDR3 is TGCGCCAGCAGCGGCCAGGGAGCAGAGACCCAGTACTTC.

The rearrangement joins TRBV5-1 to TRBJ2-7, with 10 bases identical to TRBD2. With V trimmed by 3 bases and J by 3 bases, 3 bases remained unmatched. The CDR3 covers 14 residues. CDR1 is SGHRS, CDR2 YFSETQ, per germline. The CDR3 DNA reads TGCGCCAGCAGCTCCCTAGCGGGGGACTACGAGCAGTACTTC. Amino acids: CASSSLAGDYEQYF.

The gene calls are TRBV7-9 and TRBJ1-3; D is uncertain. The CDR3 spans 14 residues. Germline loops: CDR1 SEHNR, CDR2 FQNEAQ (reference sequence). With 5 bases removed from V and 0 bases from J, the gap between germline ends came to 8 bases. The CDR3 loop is CASSPPASGNTIYF. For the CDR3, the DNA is TGTGCCAGCAGCCCCCCTGCCTCTGGAAACACCATATATTTT.

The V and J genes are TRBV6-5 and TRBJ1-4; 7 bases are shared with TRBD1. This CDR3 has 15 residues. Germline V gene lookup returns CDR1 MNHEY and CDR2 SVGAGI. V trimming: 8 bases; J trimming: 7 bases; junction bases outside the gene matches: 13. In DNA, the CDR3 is TGTGCCAGCCGCAGGGGGAGGGGGGGCGGTGAAAAACTGTTTTTT. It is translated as CASRRGRGGGEKLFF.

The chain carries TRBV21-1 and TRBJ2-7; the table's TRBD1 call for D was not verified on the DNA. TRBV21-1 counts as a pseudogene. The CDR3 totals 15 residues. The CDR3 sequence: CASSKVGRSAYEQYF. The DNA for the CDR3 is TGTGCCAGCAGCAAAGTCGGCAGGTCTGCCTACGAGCAGTACTTC.

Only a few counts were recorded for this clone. Here the CDR3 DNA reads TGTGCCATCAGGGTGAGCGGGGGCGATCCCTACGAGCAGTACTTC. This encodes CAIRVSGGDPYEQYF. This chain links TRBV10-3 with TRBJ2-7; 8 bases are shared with TRBD2. CDR3 length: 15 residues. V was clipped by 6 bases and J by 2 bases; unmatched bases: 9. Germline V gives CDR1 ENHRY, CDR2 SYGVKD.

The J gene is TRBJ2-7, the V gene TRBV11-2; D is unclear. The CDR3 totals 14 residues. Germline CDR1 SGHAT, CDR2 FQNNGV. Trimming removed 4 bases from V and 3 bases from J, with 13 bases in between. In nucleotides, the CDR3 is TGTGCCAGCAGCTCCTCACCTTCTATCTACGAGCAGTACTTC. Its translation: CASSSSPSIYEQYF. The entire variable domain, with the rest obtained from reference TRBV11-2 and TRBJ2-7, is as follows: EAGVAQSPRYKIIEKRQSVAFWCNPISGHATLYWYQQILGQGPKLLIQFQNNGVVDDSQLPKDRFSAERLKGVDSTLKIQPAKLEDSAVYLCASSSSPSIYEQYFGPGTRLTVT.

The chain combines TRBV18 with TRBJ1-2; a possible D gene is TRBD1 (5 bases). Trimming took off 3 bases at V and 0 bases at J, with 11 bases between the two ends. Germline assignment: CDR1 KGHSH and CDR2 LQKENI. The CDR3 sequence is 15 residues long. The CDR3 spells CASSPPGLPNYGYTF. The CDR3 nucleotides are TGTGCCAGCTCACCCCCGGGACTCCCTAACTATGGCTACACCTTC.

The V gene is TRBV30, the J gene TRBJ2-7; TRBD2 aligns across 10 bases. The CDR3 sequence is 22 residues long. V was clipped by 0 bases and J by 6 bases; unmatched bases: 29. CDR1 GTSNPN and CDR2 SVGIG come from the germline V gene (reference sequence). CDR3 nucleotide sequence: TGTGCCTGGAGTGTAAATAAGGGGGCGGCTCTAATGGTAGCGGGAGGAGGAGGCGAGCAGTACTTC. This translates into CAWSVNKGAALMVAGGGGEQYF.

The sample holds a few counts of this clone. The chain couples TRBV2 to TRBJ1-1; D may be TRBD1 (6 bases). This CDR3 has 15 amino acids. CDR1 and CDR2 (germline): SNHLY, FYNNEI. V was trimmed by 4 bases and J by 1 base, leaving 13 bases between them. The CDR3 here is CASSGQDIRNTEAFF. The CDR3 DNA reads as TGTGCCAGCAGTGGACAGGATATCCGGAACACTGAAGCTTTCTTT.